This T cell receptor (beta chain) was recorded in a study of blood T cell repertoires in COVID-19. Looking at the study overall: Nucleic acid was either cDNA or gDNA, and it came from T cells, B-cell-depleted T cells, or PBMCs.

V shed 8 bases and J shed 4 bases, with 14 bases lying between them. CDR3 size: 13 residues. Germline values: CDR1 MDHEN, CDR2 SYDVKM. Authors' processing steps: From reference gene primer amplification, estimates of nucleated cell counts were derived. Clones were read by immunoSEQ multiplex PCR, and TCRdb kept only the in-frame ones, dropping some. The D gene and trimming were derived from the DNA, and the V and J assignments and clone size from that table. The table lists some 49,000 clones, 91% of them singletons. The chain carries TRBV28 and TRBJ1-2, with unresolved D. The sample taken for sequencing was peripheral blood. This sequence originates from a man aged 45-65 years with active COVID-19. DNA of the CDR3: TGTGCCAGCGGGCCGCGGGCCATCTATGGCTACACCTTC. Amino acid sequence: CASGPRAIYGYTF.